Given below is one TCR beta chain in context. The antigen is not known. This record comes from a study of cytomegalovirus exposure and HLA in healthy donors. Study observations and caveats: In a later analysis, a missense DCLRE1C variant was linked to TCR beta V- and J-gene trimming. For most TCR beta V segments, an earlier analysis put the productive rate at about 87% or about 30% of the time.

The PCR employed 60 Vbeta primers together with 13 Jbeta primers. In the original processing: Among the unique TCR beta chains that a later analysis counted, about 84 million in all, approximately 12 million were shared. TCRdb's table, derived via immunoSEQ multiplex PCR, lists solely in-frame clones and lacks some. D and trimming were read from the DNA, whereas the V and J calls and clone size are those reported in that table. The profile shows tens of thousands of clones, over 55% of them singletons. The sample comprised PBMCs. The sequence came from a woman between 45 and 65 years old in good health and CMV-seropositive.

As DNA, the CDR3 is TGTGCCAGCAGTGAAGTGCGTTCTCAGCCCCAGCATTTT. This codes for CASSEVRSQPQHF. The rearrangement joins TRBV6-1 to TRBJ1-5, with D hard to call. The V gene lost 1 base and the J gene lost 6 bases, with 7 bases spanning the gap. This CDR3 contains 13 residues. CDR1 MNHNS and CDR2 SASEGT come from the germline V gene.